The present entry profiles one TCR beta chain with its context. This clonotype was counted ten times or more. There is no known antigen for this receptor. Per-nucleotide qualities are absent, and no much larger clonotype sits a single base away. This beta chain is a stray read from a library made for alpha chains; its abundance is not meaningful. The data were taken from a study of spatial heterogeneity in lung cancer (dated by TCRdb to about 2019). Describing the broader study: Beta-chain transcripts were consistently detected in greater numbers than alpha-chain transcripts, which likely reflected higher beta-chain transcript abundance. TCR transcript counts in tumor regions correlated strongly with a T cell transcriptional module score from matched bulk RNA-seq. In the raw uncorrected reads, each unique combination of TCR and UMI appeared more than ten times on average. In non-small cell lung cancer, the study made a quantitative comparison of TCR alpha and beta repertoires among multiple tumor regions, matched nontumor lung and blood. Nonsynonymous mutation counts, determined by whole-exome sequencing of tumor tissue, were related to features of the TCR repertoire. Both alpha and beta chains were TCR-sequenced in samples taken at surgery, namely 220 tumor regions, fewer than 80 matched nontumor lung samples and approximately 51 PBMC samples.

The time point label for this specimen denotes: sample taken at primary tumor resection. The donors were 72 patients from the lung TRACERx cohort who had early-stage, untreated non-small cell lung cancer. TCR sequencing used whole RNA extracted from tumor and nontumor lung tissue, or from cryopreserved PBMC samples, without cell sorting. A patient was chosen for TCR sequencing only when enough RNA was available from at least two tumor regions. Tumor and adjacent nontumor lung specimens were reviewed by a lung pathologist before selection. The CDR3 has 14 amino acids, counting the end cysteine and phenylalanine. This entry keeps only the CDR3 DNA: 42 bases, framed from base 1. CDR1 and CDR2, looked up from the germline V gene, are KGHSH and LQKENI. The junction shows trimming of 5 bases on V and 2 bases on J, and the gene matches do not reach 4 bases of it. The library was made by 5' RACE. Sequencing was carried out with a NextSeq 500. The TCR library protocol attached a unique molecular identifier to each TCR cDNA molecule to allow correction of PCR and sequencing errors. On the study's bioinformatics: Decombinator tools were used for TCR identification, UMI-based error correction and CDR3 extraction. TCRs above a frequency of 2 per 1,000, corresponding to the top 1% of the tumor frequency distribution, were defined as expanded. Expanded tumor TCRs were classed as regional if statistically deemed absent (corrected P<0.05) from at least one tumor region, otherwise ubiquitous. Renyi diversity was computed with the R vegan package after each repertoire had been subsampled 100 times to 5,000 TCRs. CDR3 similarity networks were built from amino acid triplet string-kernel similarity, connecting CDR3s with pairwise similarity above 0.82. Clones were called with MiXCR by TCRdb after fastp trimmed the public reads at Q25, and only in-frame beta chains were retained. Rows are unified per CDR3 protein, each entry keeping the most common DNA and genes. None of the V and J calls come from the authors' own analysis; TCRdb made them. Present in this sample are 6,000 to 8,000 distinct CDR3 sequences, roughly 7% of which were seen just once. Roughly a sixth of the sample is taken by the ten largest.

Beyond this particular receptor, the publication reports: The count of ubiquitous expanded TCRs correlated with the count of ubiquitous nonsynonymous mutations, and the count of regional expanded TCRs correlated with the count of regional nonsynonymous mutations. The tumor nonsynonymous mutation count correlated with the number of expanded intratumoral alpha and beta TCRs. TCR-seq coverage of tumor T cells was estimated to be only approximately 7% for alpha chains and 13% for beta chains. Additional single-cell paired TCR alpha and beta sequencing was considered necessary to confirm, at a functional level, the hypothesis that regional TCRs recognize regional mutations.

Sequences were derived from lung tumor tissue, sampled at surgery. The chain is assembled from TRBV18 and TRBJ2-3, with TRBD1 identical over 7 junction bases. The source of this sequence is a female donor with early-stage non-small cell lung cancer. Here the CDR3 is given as CASSRTGDTDTQYF. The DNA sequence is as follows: TGTGCCAGCTCAAGAACAGGGGACACAGATACGCAGTATTTT.